This entry features one T cell receptor beta chain sequence. This clonotype has at least ten counts. Which antigen it targets is not known. No much larger clone is present one base from it, and per-base qualities are unavailable. This entry is derived from a study of T cells in Graves' hyperthyroidism and ophthalmopathy (dated by TCRdb to the late 2010s). Turning to the overall study: Peripheral blood was sampled at the time of initial diagnosis, prior to any treatment. A discovery cohort of approximately 97 patients, roughly 40 with Graves' ophthalmopathy and approximately 60 with stable Graves' hyperthyroidism, was used to find distinguishing TCR V-J signatures. Prospective prediction of ophthalmopathy was tested in an independent validation cohort of under 20 hyperthyroidism patients and 17 patients who later progressed to ophthalmopathy. The 100 or so discovery patients were randomly split 7:3 into training and test sets. The study also compared thyroid tissue and blood T-cell repertoires from about six Graves' hyperthyroidism patients. Once sampling was done, hyperthyroidism patients were given methimazole at a starting dose of 30 mg daily, whereas ophthalmopathy patients were given high-dose intravenous methylprednisolone. The paper reports TCR Vbeta CDR3 sequencing of fewer than 150 peripheral blood samples: approximately 43 ophthalmopathy, fewer than 85 hyperthyroidism and around 17 progressor patients.

General study outcomes and caveats: Sample size was not statistically predetermined, and blinding of investigators to group allocation was not performed. In validation, the model predicted progression to ophthalmopathy a median of roughly 6.2 months before onset, with about 64% sensitivity and around 76% specificity. Most expanded thyroid clonotypes (frequency above 0.001) were also detected in blood, suggesting blood repertoires may reflect thyroid immune responses. In cross-validation, a model built on a 13 V-J signature told ophthalmopathy apart from stable hyperthyroidism with approximately 91% sensitivity and 81% to 82% specificity, and in testing the same model reached 80%/75%.

The TCR beta CDR3 regions were amplified from the RNA transcripts. For the first round of RT-PCR on the TCR CDR3, the HTBI primer set was used together with the Qiagen OneStep RT-PCR kit. The libraries were constructed in a second round of multiplex PCR and then size-selected and purified. Paired-end sequencing of the libraries was performed with 100 bp reads on an Illumina HiSeq2000. As for the original processing: Raw data were processed with SOAPnuke, discarding reads with adapters, uncalled bases, mean Phred below 15, or no exact constant-primer or identifier match. High-quality paired reads were merged using COPE v1.2.5, and each unique nucleotide sequence was defined as a clonotype. MiTCR v1.1 was used to align the clonotypes against IMGT TRBV, TRBD and TRBJ reference segments. Analysis was restricted to V-J combinations with a frequency above 0.0001, which covered roughly 99% of repertoires. A TCS score was defined as the ratio between F50 (clonal expansion) and ExV (chaos), using BLOSUM62-based TCRdist between CDR3 peptides within each V-J. Welch's t-statistics and random forest reduced just over 500 V-J features to around 14, which were used in a naive Bayes classifier (R e1071). TCRdb reran the public reads through fastp at Q25 and MiXCR, keeping productive beta chains. Rows matching on CDR3 protein sequence are summarized as one entry with the most common DNA and genes. The V and J calls, along with clone size, are taken from TCRdb and not from the paper's own processing. The sample table contains around 290,000 distinct CDR3 sequences; only one count was recorded for approximately 15% of them. Jointly, the top ten make up approximately 7.9% of the sample.

From the germline V gene (reference sequence), CDR1 is SGHKS and CDR2 is YYEKEE. From its cysteine to its phenylalanine, the CDR3 spans 13 amino acids. The entry retains the CDR3 DNA only, 39 bases that are in frame from base 1. Trimming takes 1 base from V and 2 bases from J, and the germline ends sit 6 bases apart. Stable Graves' hyperthyroidism was defined as the absence of progression to ophthalmopathy over 18 months of follow-up. Hyperthyroidism patients were aged 18 to 65 years and newly diagnosed, with disease duration of less than 2 months. Exclusion was applied to patients with uncontrolled infections, other autoimmune diseases, pregnancy or lactation. Diagnoses were based on clinical symptoms, serum thyroxine and TRAb, thyroid ultrasound and orbital computed tomography. PBMCs were separated from over 9 ml of fresh peripheral blood using Ficoll-Paque density gradient centrifugation. Trizol reagent was used to extract total RNA, and RNA quality was then checked on an Agilent 2100 Bioanalyzer.

The specimen sequenced was blood. This TCR derives from a woman in her thirties or forties with Graves' hyperthyroidism. The V gene is TRBV5-5 and the J gene is TRBJ1-1; the D gene is unclear. The sequence in DNA is TGTGCCAGCAGCTTGCAGTCCAACACTGAAGCTTTCTTT. Its protein reads: CASSLQSNTEAFF.